These 3 T cell receptor beta chains were all obtained from the same sample, sequenced in a study of blood T cell repertoires in COVID-19. Some clones are missing from TCRdb's copy, which holds only in-frame ones; the method was immunoSEQ multiplex PCR. The table has 100,000 to 150,000 clones, about 88% seen once. Sequencing input: peripheral blood. All receptors derive from a woman aged 80 or over with acute or convalescent COVID-19.

Worth noting for this clone: The same CDR3 also results from other DNA sequences found in this sample. The CDR3: CASSLEGQGTSPLHF. DNA of the CDR3: TGCGCCAGCAGCTTGGAGGGACAGGGGACCTCACCCCTCCACTTT. The V call is TRBV5-1, the J call TRBJ1-6, with 10 nucleotides matching TRBD1. With V trimmed by 0 bases and J by 10 bases, 4 bases remained unmatched. Germline CDR1 SGHRS, CDR2 YFSETQ. The CDR3 loop spans 15 amino acids. The full variable domain, in which reference TRBV5-1 and TRBJ1-6 provide the parts outside the CDR3, is KAGVTQTPRYLIKTRGQQVTLSCSPISGHRSVSWYQQTPGQGLQFLFEYFSETQRNKGNFPGRFSGRQFSNSRSEMNVSTLELGDSALYLCASSLEGQGTSPLHFGNGTRLTVT.

The rearrangement links TRBV3-1 (or the pseudogene TRBV3-2) to TRBJ2-7, with TRBD2 as a possible D gene (6 bases). CDR1 and CDR2 (germline): LGHDT, YNNKEL (reference sequence). The CDR3 spans 14 residues. Trimming removed 1 base from V and 6 bases from J, with 13 bases in between. Here the CDR3 DNA reads TGTGCCAGCAGCCAAGCTAATCCGGGAGCCGAGCAGTACTTC. Its translation: CASSQANPGAEQYF.

This sequence joins TRBV18 and TRBJ2-7; 7 bases fit TRBD1. The CDR3 runs to 13 residues. With 5 bases clipped from V and 6 bases from J, the junction kept 7 bases outside the gene matches. Germline loops: CDR1 KGHSH, CDR2 LQKENI. The CDR3 loop is CASSKDRLREQYF. CDR3 nucleotide sequence: TGTGCCAGCTCAAAGGACAGGCTCCGCGAGCAGTACTTC.